This TCR beta chain was retrieved from a study of Ad26.COV2.S vaccination and SARS-CoV-2 variants. Study overall: Dosing was one shot or two shots 56 days apart.

With 5 bases removed from V and 4 bases from J, the gap between germline ends came to 12 bases. There are 13 residues in the CDR3. In germline, CDR1 is LNHDA, CDR2 SQIVND (reference sequence). Method: immunoSEQ multiplex PCR; TCRdb's copy keeps in-frame clones and lacks some. The profile shows approximately 300,000 clones, approximately 80% of them singletons. In the case of this clone: As yet, its antigen is unknown.

Points from the study as a whole: Reportedly, after vaccination the spike-specific CD8+ and CD4+ T cell responses displayed substantial breadth.

The treatment denotes: about 20 received Ad26.COV2.S at low or high dose, single or two shots; 5 received placebo; per-sample allocation not given. At day 63 after the first vaccine or placebo injection, samples were drawn. An Ad26 vector that expressed Wuhan-strain SARS-CoV-2 spike constituted the vaccine. This specimen consisted of peripheral blood, obtained in a trial of Ad26.COV2.S vaccine versus placebo. The receptor's source is a person aged 18-65 years who received the Ad26.COV2.S COVID-19 vaccine or a placebo. The chain carries TRBV19 and TRBJ2-7; D may correspond to TRBD1 or TRBD2 (5 bases each). This CDR3 is CASSGPGPYEQYF. The CDR3 DNA reads TGTGCCAGTAGTGGCCCGGGACCTTACGAGCAGTACTTC.